Following are 9 T cell receptor beta chains from one sample sequenced in a study of shared clonotypes between healthy human individuals. Sequencing was performed with immunoSEQ multiplex PCR; in TCRdb, only in-frame clones are kept and a portion is missing. The sample records 1.5 million to 1.9 million clones, 98% being singletons. Sequencing was performed on naive CD4+ T cells sorted from blood. The subset was: CD45RA+ positively selected. These receptor sequences come from a man aged 30-40 years in good health.

The chain carries TRBV21-1 and TRBJ1-4; the DNA was not compared with TRBD1, the D call given in the table. TRBV21-1 is recorded as a pseudogene. The CDR3 loop spans 13 amino acids. The CDR3 DNA follows: TGTGCCACCGAGAGAAGGGGGAATGAAAAACTGTTTTTT. Residues: CATERRGNEKLFF.

CDR3 nucleotides: TGTGCCAGCAGCCCTTCACATGGACAGGGGAACACTGAAGCTTTCTTT. This encodes CASSPSHGQGNTEAFF. V usage is TRBV25-1 and J usage is TRBJ1-1, with 8 bases aligning to TRBD1. CDR1 and CDR2 (germline): MGHDK, SYGVNS. V was clipped by 6 bases and J by 1 base; unmatched bases: 10. This CDR3 spans 16 amino acids.

A few counts support this clone. Within the sample, other DNA sequences also encode this same CDR3. The genes are TRBV2 and TRBJ2-2, with 8 positions matching TRBD1. V shed 4 bases and J 6 bases; nucleotides not matched to a gene: 1. Germline CDR1 and CDR2: SNHLY and FYNNEI. This CDR3 contains 13 residues. The CDR3 loop reads CASSVQGAGELFF. CDR3 nucleotide sequence: TGTGCCAGCAGTGTACAGGGGGCCGGGGAGCTGTTTTTT.

J is TRBJ1-1 and V is TRBV10-1; 7 nucleotides align to TRBD1. The V gene's germline CDR1 is WNHNN and CDR2 SYGVQD (reference sequence). This CDR3 spans 14 amino acids. Losses at the gene ends were 5 bases for V and 6 bases for J; bases not matched to a gene: 9. The CDR3 protein is CASSHMKGAAEAFF. The CDR3 DNA follows: TGCGCCAGCAGTCATATGAAGGGGGCTGCTGAAGCTTTCTTT.

This clone was detected once. The CDR3 sequence: CASTRFRDSAGTGELFF. The DNA of the CDR3 is TGTGCCAGCACACGCTTCAGGGACTCCGCGGGTACCGGGGAGCTGTTTTTT. The chain recombines TRBV28 with TRBJ2-2; TRBD2 is a possible D gene (6 bases). Per the germline V gene, CDR1 is MDHEN and CDR2 is SYDVKM. V lost 7 bases, J lost 5 bases, and 23 bases lay in between. The CDR3 length is 17 residues.

The chain is built from TRBV7-2 and TRBJ2-5; perhaps TRBD2 as D (5 bases). Trimming removed 1 base at V and 7 bases at J, with 13 bases between. Germline V gene data show CDR1 as SGHTA and CDR2 as FQGNSA. CDR3 length: 14 residues. The DNA for the CDR3 is TGTGCCAGCAGCTTAGAGGAGGCGACCCGGACCCAGTACTTC. Its translation is CASSLEEATRTQYF. Complete variable domain (other parts from reference TRBV7-2 and TRBJ2-5): GAGVSQSPSNKVTEKGKDVELRCDPISGHTALYWYRQSLGQGLEFLIYFQGNSAPDKSGLPSDRFSAERTGGSVSTLTIQRTQQEDSAVYLCASSLEEATRTQYFGPGTRLLVL.

This chain uses TRBV5-1 with TRBJ1-2, with a possible D match to TRBD1 (6 bases). The CDR3 is 14 amino acids. Trimming cost V 3 bases and J 2 bases, with 11 bases left between them. Per the germline V gene, CDR1 is SGHRS and CDR2 is YFSETQ. The CDR3 reads CASSSSDRNYGYTF. CDR3 coding DNA: TGCGCCAGCAGCTCGTCGGACAGAAACTATGGCTACACCTTC.

The V gene is TRBV18, the J gene TRBJ2-5; D is perhaps TRBD2 (5 bases). Between the trimmed V and J ends, which lost 2 bases and 3 bases, there was a span of 13 bases. The CDR3 contains 15 residues. In germline, CDR1 is KGHSH, CDR2 LQKENI. The CDR3 DNA reads as TGTGCCAGCTCACCATCCACTAGGTCTGAAGAGACCCAGTACTTC. Protein product: CASSPSTRSEETQYF. Full variable domain (missing parts from reference TRBV18 and TRBJ2-5): NAGVMQNPRHLVRRRGQEARLRCSPMKGHSHVYWYRQLPEEGLKFMVYLQKENIIDESGMPKERFSAEFPKEGPSILRIQQVVRGDSAAYFCASSPSTRSEETQYFGPGTRLLVL.

The gene calls are TRBV4-1 and TRBJ2-7, with 9 positions matching TRBD2. J was trimmed by 3 bases and V by 4 bases; bases with no gene match: 7. The length of the CDR3 is 15 residues. Germline lookup yields CDR1 MGHRA and CDR2 YSYEKL. This chain's CDR3 is CASSLRVAGDYEQYF. The CDR3 DNA sequence: TGCGCCAGCAGCCTACGAGTAGCGGGAGACTACGAGCAGTACTTC.